The 21 T cell receptor beta chains listed next were all sequenced from one sample in a study of cytomegalovirus exposure and HLA in healthy donors. Primers included in the PCR were 60 Vbeta and 13 Jbeta primers. Here immunoSEQ multiplex PCR was the method, and the copy in TCRdb shows in-frame clones only, minus some. The sample has about 90,000 clones, approximately 70% seen once. Material: PBMCs. The receptors here all came from a man aged 25-45 years in good health and CMV-seronegative.

This chain joins TRBV12-5 and TRBJ1-4; D perhaps matches TRBD1 (5 bases). In germline, CDR1 is LGHNT, CDR2 FRNRAP. Trimming pared 5 bases from V and 7 bases from J, leaving 20 bases between. CDR3 length equals 16 residues. Written as DNA, the CDR3 is TGTGCTAGTGGTGTAGTACAAGCAGGGAGGACTGAAAAACTGTTTTTT. This translates into CASGVVQAGRTEKLFF.

The chain is built from TRBV30 and TRBJ2-3; TRBD2 matches at 11 bases. Germline V gives CDR1 GTSNPN, CDR2 SVGIG (reference sequence). The V segment lost 6 bases and the J segment 0 bases; nucleotides outside the gene matches: 5. The CDR3 has 15 residues. The DNA of the CDR3 is TGTGCCTGCAGTAGGACTAGCGGGAGCACAGATACGCAGTATTTT. Protein sequence: CACSRTSGSTDTQYF. Full variable domain (outside the CDR3, taken from reference TRBV30 and TRBJ2-3): SQTIHQWPATLVQPVGSPLSLECTVEGTSNPNLYWYRQAAGRGLQLLFYSVGIGQISSEVPQNLSASRPQDRQFILSSKKLLLSDSGFYLCACSRTSGSTDTQYFGPGTRLTVL.

This sequence joins TRBV19 and TRBJ2-2; 7 nucleotides match TRBD1. Germline CDR1 reads LNHDA; CDR2 reads SQIVND (reference sequence). The CDR3 totals 15 residues. Losses at the gene ends were 4 bases for V and 3 bases for J; bases not matched to a gene: 5. The CDR3 reads CASSNMDRHTGELFF. CDR3 in DNA: TGTGCCAGTAGTAACATGGACAGGCACACCGGGGAGCTGTTTTTT.

The chain recombines TRBV11-2 with TRBJ1-2, with D uncertain. The CDR3 loop spans 15 amino acids. Trimming stripped 3 bases from V and 2 bases from J, with 13 bases between. Germline V gene sequence: CDR1 SGHAT, CDR2 FQNNGV. The CDR3 protein is CASSFSGGSNYGYTF. The CDR3 DNA reads TGTGCCAGCAGCTTCTCGGGAGGATCCAACTATGGCTACACCTTC.

The table lists this clone with a few counts. The chain recombines TRBV7-2 with TRBJ2-7, with a possible D match to TRBD1 (5 bases). Germline V gene lookup returns CDR1 SGHTA and CDR2 FQGNSA. CDR3 size: 15 residues. With 5 bases removed from V and 3 bases from J, the gap between germline ends came to 17 bases. The CDR3 region has the DNA TGTGCCAGCAGCCATCAGACAGACCCCCGCTACGAGCAGTACTTC. This translates into CASSHQTDPRYEQYF.

V gene TRBV7-2 combines with J gene TRBJ1-5, with D unclear. CDR3 length equals 15 residues. V lost 6 bases to trimming and J lost 0 bases, with 12 bases between them. Germline V gene lookup returns CDR1 SGHTA and CDR2 FQGNSA. The CDR3 DNA sequence: TGTGCCAGCAGACTTAGCCGGGATAGCAATCAGCCCCAGCATTTT. Amino acid sequence: CASRLSRDSNQPQHF.

This chain uses TRBV6-5 with TRBJ2-7, with TRBD1 as a possible D gene (6 bases). The germline V and J ends were trimmed by 7 bases and 5 bases, with 21 bases remaining between them. The CDR3 covers 15 residues. Germline CDR1 reads MNHEY; CDR2 reads SVGAGI. The CDR3 sequence: CASNTKQGNTNEQYF. The CDR3 nucleotides read TGTGCCAGCAATACCAAGCAGGGGAATACGAACGAGCAGTACTTC.

The chain's CDR3 is CASSDTGFGDTQYF. DNA of the CDR3: TGTGCCAGCAGCGACACAGGGTTTGGAGATACGCAGTATTTT. This chain links TRBV5-4 with TRBJ2-3; D perhaps matches TRBD1 (6 bases). V lost 4 bases and J lost 5, with 14 bases in between. Germline loops: CDR1 SGHNT, CDR2 YYREEE (reference sequence). The CDR3 loop spans 14 amino acids.

This clone was detected only once. The V call is TRBV6-5, the J call TRBJ2-7, with D possibly TRBD2 on 5 matching bases. Germline V CDR1 and CDR2: MNHEY, SVGAGI. This CDR3 spans 12 amino acids. Trimming pared 2 bases from V and 4 bases from J, leaving 6 bases between. In nucleotides, the CDR3 is TGTGCCAGCAGTTACGAGGGATACGAGCAGTACTTC. Translation: CASSYEGYEQYF.

The rearrangement uses TRBV2 and TRBJ1-5; 9 nucleotides agree with TRBD1. Germline CDR1 and CDR2: SNHLY and FYNNEI. V gave up 8 bases and J gave up 0 bases; unmatched junction bases: 5. The CDR3 spans 15 residues. Here the CDR3 reads CASGTGFNSNQPQHF. In nucleotides, the CDR3 is TGTGCCAGCGGGACAGGGTTCAATAGCAATCAGCCCCAGCATTTT.

This clone was detected only once. The chain joins TRBV12-5 to TRBJ2-3, with 11 nucleotides matching TRBD2. The CDR3 has 16 residues. With V trimmed by 3 bases and J by 3 bases, 5 bases remained unmatched. Germline lookup yields CDR1 LGHNT and CDR2 FRNRAP. As DNA, the CDR3 is TGTGCTAGTGGTTTTTTCCTAGCGGGAGGAACAGATACGCAGTATTTT. Residues: CASGFFLAGGTDTQYF. Combining the CDR3 with reference TRBV12-5 and TRBJ2-3 gives the whole variable domain DARVTQTPRHKVTEMGQEVTMRCQPILGHNTVFWYRQTMMQGLELLAYFRNRAPLDDSGMPKDRFSAEMPDATLATLKIQPSEPRDSAVYFCASGFFLAGGTDTQYFGPGTRLTVL.

The rearrangement links TRBV27 to TRBJ2-7; perhaps TRBD2 as D (6 bases). Germline V gene sequence: CDR1 MNHEY, CDR2 SMNVEV (reference sequence). With 5 bases removed from V and 0 bases from J, the gap between germline ends came to 8 bases. There are 13 residues in the CDR3. CDR3 loop: CASSAGSSYEQYF. The CDR3 coding sequence is TGTGCCAGCAGTGCGGGATCCTCCTACGAGCAGTACTTC.

The chain links TRBV11-1 to TRBJ2-7; 10 nucleotides align to TRBD1. Germline CDR1 reads SGHAT; CDR2 reads FQDESV (reference sequence). The CDR3 sequence is 14 residues long. J lost 5 bases, V lost 6 bases, and 7 bases had no gene match. DNA of the CDR3: TGTGCCAGCAGTAACCCGGGACAGGGGAACGAGCAGTACTTC. Translating gives CASSNPGQGNEQYF.

The chain links TRBV5-1 to TRBJ2-3; the D gene is possibly TRBD2 (6 bases). The germline V and J ends were trimmed by 5 bases and 3 bases, with 13 bases remaining between them. CDR3 size: 14 residues. Germline values: CDR1 SGHRS, CDR2 YFSETQ. CDR3 residues: CASSGRRGTDTQYF. In DNA, the CDR3 is TGCGCCAGCAGTGGCAGGCGGGGAACAGATACGCAGTATTTT.

The chain employs TRBV7-9 and TRBJ1-1; 9 bases are a match to TRBD1. Germline V gene lookup returns CDR1 SEHNR and CDR2 FQNEAQ (reference sequence). J gave up 4 bases and V 5 bases, and 14 bases lay outside the gene matches. The CDR3 is 17 residues long. CDR3 sequence (DNA): TGTGCCAGCAGCACCTGGCCAGGGACAGGGACTGGCACTGAAGCTTTCTTT. As protein: CASSTWPGTGTGTEAFF. Combining the CDR3 with reference TRBV7-9 and TRBJ1-1 gives the whole variable domain DTGVSQNPRHKITKRGQNVTFRCDPISEHNRLYWYRQTLGQGPEFLTYFQNEAQLEKSRLLSDRFSAERPKGSFSTLEIQRTEQGDSAMYLCASSTWPGTGTGTEAFFGQGTRLTVV.

The chain joins TRBV4-2 to TRBJ2-7, with D uncertain. Germline CDR1 reads LGHNA; CDR2 reads YNFKEQ. V lost 1 base and J 4 bases, leaving 8 bases between the germline ends. The CDR3 length is 13 residues. The CDR3 DNA reads TGTGCCAGCAGCCAAGGGGCACCTTACGAGCAGTACTTC. Its translation is CASSQGAPYEQYF.

A remark on this clone: Sequence at one end of the junction differs from germline and may be a read error. Other DNA sequences in the sample encode the same CDR3. The chain has TRBV30 and TRBJ1-1; 8 bases are shared with TRBD1. The CDR3 length is 14 residues. Germline loops: CDR1 GTSNPN, CDR2 SVGIG (reference sequence). Here the CDR3 reads CAWSAQGAGTEAFF. DNA of the CDR3: TGTGCCTGGAGTGCCCAGGGGGCGGGTACTGAAGCCTTCTTT.

V is TRBV19 and J is TRBJ1-5; 7 bases are a match to TRBD1. Germline V gene lookup returns CDR1 LNHDA and CDR2 SQIVND (reference sequence). Losses at the gene ends were 7 bases for V and 4 bases for J; bases not matched to a gene: 4. The CDR3 sequence is 13 residues long. The CDR3 region has the DNA TGTGCCAGTATTGCAGGGGGGAATCAGCCCCAGCATTTT. Translating it yields CASIAGGNQPQHF.

The gene calls are TRBV4-2 and TRBJ1-1, with no clear D. The CDR3 runs to 16 residues. Trimming took off 6 bases at V and 2 bases at J, with 19 bases between the two ends. Germline CDR1 is LGHNA and CDR2 is YNFKEQ. CDR3 amino acids: CASSSSPGSGNTEAFF. The CDR3 DNA is TGTGCCAGCAGTTCTTCCCCCGGGAGTGGAAACACTGAAGCTTTCTTT.

The CDR3 is CASSLGQGATDTQYF. DNA for the CDR3: TGCGCCAGCAGCCTGGGACAGGGGGCCACAGATACGCAGTATTTT. J is TRBJ2-3 and V is TRBV5-1; 12 nucleotides line up with TRBD1. Germline trimming cut 4 bases from V and 2 bases from J; bases unmatched to any gene: 2. CDR3 length: 15 residues. Looked up from germline, CDR1 is SGHRS and CDR2 is YFSETQ.

The V and J genes are TRBV5-6 and TRBJ2-7; no clear D gene. CDR1 and CDR2 from the germline V gene are SGHDT and YYEEEE. V was pared by 1 base and J by 5 bases, with 4 bases between. The CDR3 loop spans 11 amino acids. The CDR3 spells CASSLYNEQYF. The CDR3, as DNA: TGTGCCAGCAGCTTGTACAACGAGCAGTACTTC.